Listed here is a single T cell receptor beta chain. Germline assignment: CDR1 MDHEN and CDR2 SYDVKM. V shed 7 bases and J shed 6 bases, with 16 bases lying between them. The CDR3 totals 14 residues. The entry originates in a study of blood T cell repertoires in COVID-19. Clones were read by immunoSEQ multiplex PCR, and TCRdb kept only the in-frame ones, dropping some. The sample lists about 15,000 clones, approximately 91% occurring once. The rearrangement joins TRBV28 to TRBJ1-5, with TRBD1 as a possible D gene (6 bases). Sequencing was done on a sample of peripheral blood. The receptor comes from a woman aged 65 to 85 in a cohort sampled during active or convalescent COVID-19. The CDR3 DNA sequence: TGTGCCAGCACCATAGGGGGGGCTGGTCAGCCCCAGCATTTT. It specifies CASTIGGAGQPQHF.